The clone carrying this T cell receptor (beta chain) was detected a few times. Its matching antigen is unknown. The sample comes from a study of identical twins. Study conclusions and caveats: Models came in too low on out-of-frame TCR alpha sharing in monozygotic twins.

The CDR3 is made up of 14 amino acids. Trimming took 10 bases from V and 0 from J, leaving 13 bases between them. Germline CDR1 and CDR2: SGHAT and FQNNGV. TCRdb re-derived calls from the 5' RACE reads in MiXCR, one entry per CDR3 protein. Counted here are 350,000 to 400,000 distinct CDR3 sequences, about 10% occurring once; the ten biggest clones make up roughly 8.9%. This chain links TRBV11-2 with TRBJ2-1; D may be TRBD2 (6 bases). Sample: naive T cells sorted from blood. This sequence was found in a woman aged 45 to 65 in good health. The chain's CDR3 is CATGSASSYNEQFF. Written as DNA, the CDR3 is TGTGCCACCGGGAGCGCCAGCTCCTACAATGAGCAGTTCTTC.